The TCR beta chain under discussion was sequenced for a study of a mutant IDH1 vaccine in newly diagnosed glioma. The overall study: Patients were started on vaccination 4-6 weeks after radiotherapy alone, or with temozolomide cycles. Patients arrived already treated with radiotherapy, temozolomide, or both, most having had both. Study-wide findings and caveats: Changes in the top peripheral T cell clonotypes seemingly had no bearing on pseudoprogression.

Time point of the sample: week 11, during vaccination. Every single dose of the vaccine, 300 ug of mutant IDH1 20-mer peptide, came with topical imiquimod. New WHO grade 3 or 4 IDH1-mutant, ATRX-lost astrocytomas were present in all donors. On this clone itself: Antigen: not known.

Sequencing used immunoSEQ multiplex PCR; TCRdb keeps in-frame clones, though not all of them. Of around 40,000 clones in the sample, roughly 89% were seen once. Trimming pared 5 bases from V and 2 bases from J, leaving 22 bases between. Germline loops: CDR1 SGHRS, CDR2 YFSETQ. The CDR3 is made up of 17 amino acids. The source material was PBMCs, sampled from a glioma patient whose treatment included an IDH1 peptide vaccine. The receptor comes from a man aged 35 to 55 with glioma. This sequence joins TRBV5-1 and TRBJ1-1, with no clear D. The CDR3 DNA is TGCGCCAGCAGTCCTTCGGGAGGGTCGGCCATAAACACTGAAGCTTTCTTT. As protein: CASSPSGGSAINTEAFF.